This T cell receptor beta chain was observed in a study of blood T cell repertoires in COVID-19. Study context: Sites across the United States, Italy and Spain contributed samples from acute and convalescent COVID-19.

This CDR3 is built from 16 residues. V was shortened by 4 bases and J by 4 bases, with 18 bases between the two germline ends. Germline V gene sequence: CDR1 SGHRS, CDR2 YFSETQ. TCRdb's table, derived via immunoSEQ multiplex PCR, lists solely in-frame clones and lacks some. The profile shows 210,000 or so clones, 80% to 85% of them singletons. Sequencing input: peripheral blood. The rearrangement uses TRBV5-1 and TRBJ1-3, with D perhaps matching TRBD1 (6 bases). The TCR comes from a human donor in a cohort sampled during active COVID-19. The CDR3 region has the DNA TGCGCCAGCAGCACCGGGGCAGGGGCACTGGGAAACACCATATATTTT. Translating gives CASSTGAGALGNTIYF.